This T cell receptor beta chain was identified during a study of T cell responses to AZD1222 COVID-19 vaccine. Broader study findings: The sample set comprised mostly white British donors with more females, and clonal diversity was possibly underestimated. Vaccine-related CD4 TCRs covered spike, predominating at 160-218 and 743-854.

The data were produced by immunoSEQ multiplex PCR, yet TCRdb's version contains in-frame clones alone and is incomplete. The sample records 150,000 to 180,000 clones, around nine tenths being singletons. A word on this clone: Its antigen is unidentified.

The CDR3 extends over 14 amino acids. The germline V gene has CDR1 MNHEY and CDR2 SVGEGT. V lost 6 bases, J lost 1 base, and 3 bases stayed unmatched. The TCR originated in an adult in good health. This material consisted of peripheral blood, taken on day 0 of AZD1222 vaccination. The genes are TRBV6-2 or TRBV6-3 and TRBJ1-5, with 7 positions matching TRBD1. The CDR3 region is CASSLDRSNQPQHF. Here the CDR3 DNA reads TGTGCCAGCAGCTTGGACAGGAGCAATCAGCCCCAGCATTTT.